What follows is one TCR beta chain and its context. Its target is not known. For each donor, at least one pre-ART and at least two post-ART PBMC samples were available. Going into DNA extraction, samples held roughly 0.95-10 million cryopreserved PBMC. Survey-level immunoSEQ v3.0 assays were run. Libraries were prepared by immunoSEQ multiplex PCR; TCRdb keeps only in-frame clonotypes and omits some of them. Among 11,000 or so clones, roughly 80% were seen once, and the ten largest hold roughly an eighth. CDR1 and CDR2 from the germline V gene are SGDLS and YYNGEE. This CDR3 has 14 amino acids. Trimming pared 6 bases from V and 2 bases from J, leaving 13 bases between. The record originates from a study of long-term antiretroviral therapy in people with HIV. Study observations and caveats: It was observed that HIV repertoires exhibited narrower CDR3 length ranges than controls. Post-ART diversity increased but stayed below transplant donor controls.

This receptor was obtained from a man aged 35-49 years with HIV. The V gene is TRBV9, the J gene TRBJ2-3; a weak D match, TRBD1 (6 bases). Source: unsorted PBMCs, taken 1.2 years after starting antiretroviral therapy. CDR3 region: CASKGTTSTDTQYF. The CDR3 DNA follows: TGTGCCAGCAAAGGGACAACATCCACAGATACGCAGTATTTT.